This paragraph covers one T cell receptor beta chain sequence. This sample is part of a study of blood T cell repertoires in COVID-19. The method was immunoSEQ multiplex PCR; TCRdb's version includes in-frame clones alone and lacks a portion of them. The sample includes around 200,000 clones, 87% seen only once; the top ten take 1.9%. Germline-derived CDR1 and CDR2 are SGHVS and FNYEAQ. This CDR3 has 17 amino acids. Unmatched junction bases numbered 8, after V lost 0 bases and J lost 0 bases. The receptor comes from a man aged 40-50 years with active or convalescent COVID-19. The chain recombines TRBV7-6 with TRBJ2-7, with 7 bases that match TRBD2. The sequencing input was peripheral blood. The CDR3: CASSLAYGKRDSYEQYF. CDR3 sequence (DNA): TGTGCCAGCAGCTTAGCATACGGCAAGCGGGACTCCTACGAGCAGTACTTC.